Listed here are 16 T cell receptor beta chains from one sample, sequenced in a study of blood T cell repertoires in COVID-19. TCRdb's table, derived via immunoSEQ multiplex PCR, lists solely in-frame clones and lacks some. The data hold about 55,000 clones, with just over 90% observed a single time. Input material: peripheral blood. These receptors all stem from a man aged 40-49 years with acute or convalescent COVID-19.

In its sample, this clone was seen once. The chain is built from TRBV6-5 and TRBJ2-5; maybe TRBD2 (5 bases). Per germline, CDR1 MNHEY and CDR2 SVGAGI. The CDR3 loop spans 15 amino acids. V lost 4 bases and J lost 2, with 14 bases in between. CDR3 sequence (DNA): TGTGCCAGCAGTTTAAGCGGAAACTCGCAAGAGACCCAGTACTTC. Protein sequence: CASSLSGNSQETQYF.

The chain joins TRBV5-1 to TRBJ2-5, with 11 bases matching TRBD2. This CDR3 region has 14 residues. Germline V gene lookup returns CDR1 SGHRS and CDR2 YFSETQ. V shed 4 bases and J 3 bases; nucleotides not matched to a gene: 2. For the CDR3, the DNA is TGCGCCAGCAGCACACTAGCGGGAGAAGAGACCCAGTACTTC. Translating it yields CASSTLAGEETQYF.

The chain carries TRBV5-4 and TRBJ2-7; D is undetermined. This CDR3 region has 14 residues. V was clipped by 4 bases and J by 0 bases, with 11 bases between them. CDR1 is SGHNT, CDR2 YYREEE, per germline (reference sequence). In DNA form, the CDR3 reads TGTGCCAGCAGCCCTCGGCAGGACTCCTACGAGCAGTACTTC. It specifies CASSPRQDSYEQYF.

The V and J genes are TRBV3-1 (or the pseudogene TRBV3-2) and TRBJ2-7; 7 nucleotides align to TRBD1. The CDR3 totals 15 residues. V dropped 4 bases and J dropped 4; count of bases not matched to a gene: 10. The germline CDR1 and CDR2 sequences are LGHDT and YNNKEL (reference sequence). Written as DNA, the CDR3 is TGTGCCAGCAGCCCCCCGGGACAGCGACTTTACGAGCAGTACTTC. This gives the protein CASSPPGQRLYEQYF.

The genes are TRBV19 and TRBJ1-1; D uncertain. The V end lost 1 base, the J end lost 6 bases, and 15 bases lay between the germline ends. This CDR3 is 15 amino acids long. Per germline, CDR1 LNHDA and CDR2 SQIVND (reference sequence). The CDR3 coding sequence is TGTGCCAGTAGTATAGGAGAACAGCTGGTCTCTGAAGCTTTCTTT. The encoded protein is CASSIGEQLVSEAFF.

This clone has only a few counts. The V and J genes are TRBV5-1 and TRBJ2-1; TRBD1 agrees at 8 bases. The junction had 2 bases not matched to a gene; V was cut back by 4 bases and J by 8 bases. Germline CDR1 reads SGHRS; CDR2 reads YFSETQ. This CDR3 is 12 amino acids long. This CDR3 is CASSRDRHEQFF. DNA of the CDR3: TGCGCCAGCAGCCGGGACAGGCATGAGCAGTTCTTC.

For this clone: One junction end does not reproduce the germline sequence, and a read error may be involved. This specimen includes other DNA sequences encoding the same CDR3. The genes are TRBV7-2 and TRBJ2-7, with 8 bases identical to TRBD1. The germline gives CDR1 SGHTA, CDR2 FQGNSA. This CDR3 is built from 16 residues. The CDR3 DNA follows: TGTGCCAGCAGCTTCGGACAGGGCTGGAGTTCCTATGAGCAGTACTTC. It encodes CASSFGQGWSSYEQYF.

The chain carries TRBV5-1 and TRBJ1-2; D possibly corresponds to TRBD1 (5 bases). V lost 0 bases and J lost 6, with 15 bases in between. Germline-derived CDR1 and CDR2 are SGHRS and YFSETQ. There are 15 residues in the CDR3. In nucleotides, the CDR3 is TGCGCCAGCAGCTTGGATTCAGGGCTAGTGGATGGCTACACCTTC. This sequence encodes CASSLDSGLVDGYTF.

The chain employs TRBV5-6 and TRBJ2-3; 9 bases map to TRBD2. The CDR3 has 15 amino acids. CDR1 is SGHDT and CDR2 is YYEEEE in the germline V gene. V dropped 0 bases and J dropped 1; count of bases not matched to a gene: 0. This CDR3 reads CASSLVAGGTDTQYF. For the CDR3, the DNA is TGTGCCAGCAGCTTGGTAGCGGGAGGCACAGATACGCAGTATTTT.

The chain links TRBV19 to TRBJ1-2; D is uncertain. The CDR3 has 13 amino acids. Germline V gene sequence: CDR1 LNHDA, CDR2 SQIVND (reference sequence). Trimming took 1 base from V and 8 from J, leaving 11 bases between them. CDR3 in amino acids: CASSIGHISGYTF. The DNA for the CDR3 is TGTGCCAGTAGTATAGGGCATATATCAGGCTACACCTTC.

This clone occurred a few times. J is TRBJ2-1 and V is TRBV6-4; possible D gene TRBD2, 5 bases. CDR3 length: 13 amino acids. V dropped 2 bases and J dropped 12 bases, with 14 bases sitting between them. CDR1 is MRHNA, CDR2 SNTAGT, per germline. In DNA, the CDR3 is TGTGCCAGCAGTGACAATTTCGGGGAAGGGCAGTTCTTC. Translated: CASSDNFGEGQFF.

The chain has TRBV30 and TRBJ1-5; perhaps TRBD1 as D (5 bases). Per germline, CDR1 GTSNPN and CDR2 SVGIG (reference sequence). V shed 3 bases and J shed 1 base, with 13 bases lying between them. This CDR3 region has 15 residues. The CDR3 is CAWSRGGRSNQPQHF. The CDR3 DNA reads as TGTGCCTGGAGCCGGGGGGGACGGAGCAATCAGCCCCAGCATTTT.

The V and J genes are TRBV30 and TRBJ2-6, with D maybe TRBD1 (5 bases). This CDR3 is built from 14 residues. Trimming took 2 bases from V and 7 from J, leaving 12 bases between them. Germline loops: CDR1 GTSNPN, CDR2 SVGIG (reference sequence). CDR3 region: CAWSYTGNANVLTF. CDR3 coding DNA: TGTGCCTGGAGTTATACAGGTAATGCCAACGTCCTGACTTTC.

This chain links TRBV9 with TRBJ2-2; maybe TRBD2 (5 bases). Germline V gene lookup returns CDR1 SGDLS and CDR2 YYNGEE. The CDR3 totals 15 residues. V was pared by 2 bases and J by 3 bases, with 11 bases between. CDR3 sequence reads: CASSVGGWDTGELFF. The CDR3 DNA sequence: TGTGCCAGCAGCGTCGGCGGGTGGGACACCGGGGAGCTGTTTTTT. The entire variable domain, with the rest obtained from reference TRBV9 and TRBJ2-2, is as follows: DSGVTQTPKHLITATGQRVTLRCSPRSGDLSVYWYQQSLDQGLQFLIQYYNGEERAKGNILERFSAQQFPDLHSELNLSSLELGDSALYFCASSVGGWDTGELFFGEGSRLTVL.

This chain links TRBV5-1 with TRBJ1-2; D call uncertain. Trimming stripped 4 bases from V and 8 bases from J, with 9 bases between. This CDR3 region has 11 residues. CDR1 is SGHRS and CDR2 is YFSETQ in the germline V gene. This CDR3 is CASSPGFGYTF. The CDR3 region has the DNA TGCGCCAGCAGCCCAGGTTTCGGCTACACCTTC.

V is TRBV4-3 and J is TRBJ1-3; D gene uncertain. CDR1 and CDR2 (germline): LGHNA, YSLEER. V lost 5 bases to trimming and J lost 3 bases, with 14 bases between them. The CDR3 covers 15 residues. The CDR3 here is CASSTRNGYGNTIYF. In DNA form, the CDR3 reads TGCGCCAGCAGCACCCGAAACGGGTATGGAAACACCATATATTTT.